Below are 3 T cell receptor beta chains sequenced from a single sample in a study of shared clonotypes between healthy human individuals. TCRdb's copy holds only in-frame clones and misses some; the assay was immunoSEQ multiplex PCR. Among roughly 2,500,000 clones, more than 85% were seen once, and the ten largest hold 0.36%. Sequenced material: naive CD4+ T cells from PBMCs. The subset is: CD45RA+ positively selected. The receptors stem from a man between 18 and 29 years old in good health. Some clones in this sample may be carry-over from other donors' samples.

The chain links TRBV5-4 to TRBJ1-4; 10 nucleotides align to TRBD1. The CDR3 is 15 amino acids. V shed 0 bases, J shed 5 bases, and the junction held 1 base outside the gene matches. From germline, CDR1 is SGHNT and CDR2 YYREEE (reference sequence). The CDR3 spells CASSLEDRGNEKLFF. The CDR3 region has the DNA TGTGCCAGCAGCTTGGAGGACAGGGGGAATGAAAAACTGTTTTTT.

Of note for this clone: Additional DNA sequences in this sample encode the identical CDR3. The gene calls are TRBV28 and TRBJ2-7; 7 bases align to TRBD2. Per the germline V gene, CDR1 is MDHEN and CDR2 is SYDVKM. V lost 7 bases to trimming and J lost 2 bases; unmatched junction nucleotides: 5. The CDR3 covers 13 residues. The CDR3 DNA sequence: TGTGCCAGCACCTCGGGGGGAACCTACGAGCAGTACTTC. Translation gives CASTSGGTYEQYF.

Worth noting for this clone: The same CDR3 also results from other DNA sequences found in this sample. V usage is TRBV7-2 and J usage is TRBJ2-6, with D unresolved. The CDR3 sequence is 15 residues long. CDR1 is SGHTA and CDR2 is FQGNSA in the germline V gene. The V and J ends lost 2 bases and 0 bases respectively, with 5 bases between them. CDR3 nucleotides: TGTGCCAGCAGCTTACTGGGCTCTGGGGCCAACGTCCTGACTTTC. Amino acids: CASSLLGSGANVLTF.